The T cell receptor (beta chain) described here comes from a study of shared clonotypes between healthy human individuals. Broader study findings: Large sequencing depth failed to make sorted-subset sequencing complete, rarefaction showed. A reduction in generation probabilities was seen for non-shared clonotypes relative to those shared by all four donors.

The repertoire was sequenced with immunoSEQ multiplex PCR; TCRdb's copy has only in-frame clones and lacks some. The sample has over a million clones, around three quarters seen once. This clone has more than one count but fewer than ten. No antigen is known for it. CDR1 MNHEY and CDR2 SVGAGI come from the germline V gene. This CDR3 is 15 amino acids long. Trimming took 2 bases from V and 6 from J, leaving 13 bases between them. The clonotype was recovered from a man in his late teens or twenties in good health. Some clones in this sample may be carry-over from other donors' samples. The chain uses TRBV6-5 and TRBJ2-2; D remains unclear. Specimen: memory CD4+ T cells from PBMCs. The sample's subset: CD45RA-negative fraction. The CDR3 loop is CASSYRWSTPGELFF. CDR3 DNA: TGTGCCAGCAGTTACCGATGGTCTACCCCCGGGGAGCTGTTTTTT.